This paragraph reports one T cell receptor (beta chain). Its antigen remains unknown. These data are taken from a study of shared clonotypes between healthy human individuals. V lost 3 bases to trimming and J lost 7 bases, with 19 bases between them. The CDR3 consists of 16 residues. Looked up from germline, CDR1 is KGHSH and CDR2 is LQKENI. TCRdb's copy holds only in-frame clones and misses some; the assay was immunoSEQ multiplex PCR. The table has some 580,000 clones, around 97% seen once. Study outcomes and limitations: Estimated richness was generally greater in naive than memory subsets.

Adult Caucasians living in Nashville, Tennessee made up all of the donors. The study separated CD4+ cells into CD45RA+ naive and CD45RA-negative memory subsets. The J gene is TRBJ1-5, the V gene TRBV18; TRBD1 is a possible D gene (6 bases). The source is a woman between 25 and 40 years old in good health. Sequencing used naive CD4+ T cells sorted from blood. Subset given: CD45RA+ positively selected. Here the CDR3 reads CASSPGGGGVYQPQHF. CDR3 nucleotides: TGTGCCAGCTCACCCGGGGGCGGGGGGGTGTACCAGCCCCAGCATTTT.